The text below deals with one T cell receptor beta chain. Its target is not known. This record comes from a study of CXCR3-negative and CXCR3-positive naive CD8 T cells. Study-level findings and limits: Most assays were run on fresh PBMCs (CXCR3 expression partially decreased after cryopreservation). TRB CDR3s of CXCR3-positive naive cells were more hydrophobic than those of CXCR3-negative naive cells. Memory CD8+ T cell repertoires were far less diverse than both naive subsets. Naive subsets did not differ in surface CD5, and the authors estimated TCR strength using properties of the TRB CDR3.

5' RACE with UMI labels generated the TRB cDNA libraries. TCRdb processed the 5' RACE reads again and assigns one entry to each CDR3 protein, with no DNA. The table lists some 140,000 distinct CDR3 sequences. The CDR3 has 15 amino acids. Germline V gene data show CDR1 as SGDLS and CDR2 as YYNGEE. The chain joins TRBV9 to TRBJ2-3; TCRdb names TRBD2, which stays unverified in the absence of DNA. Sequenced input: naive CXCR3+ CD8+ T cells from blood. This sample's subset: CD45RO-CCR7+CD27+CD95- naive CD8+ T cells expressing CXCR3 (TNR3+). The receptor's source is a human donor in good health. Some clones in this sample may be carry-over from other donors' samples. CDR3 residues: CASSEGGLSTDTQYF.